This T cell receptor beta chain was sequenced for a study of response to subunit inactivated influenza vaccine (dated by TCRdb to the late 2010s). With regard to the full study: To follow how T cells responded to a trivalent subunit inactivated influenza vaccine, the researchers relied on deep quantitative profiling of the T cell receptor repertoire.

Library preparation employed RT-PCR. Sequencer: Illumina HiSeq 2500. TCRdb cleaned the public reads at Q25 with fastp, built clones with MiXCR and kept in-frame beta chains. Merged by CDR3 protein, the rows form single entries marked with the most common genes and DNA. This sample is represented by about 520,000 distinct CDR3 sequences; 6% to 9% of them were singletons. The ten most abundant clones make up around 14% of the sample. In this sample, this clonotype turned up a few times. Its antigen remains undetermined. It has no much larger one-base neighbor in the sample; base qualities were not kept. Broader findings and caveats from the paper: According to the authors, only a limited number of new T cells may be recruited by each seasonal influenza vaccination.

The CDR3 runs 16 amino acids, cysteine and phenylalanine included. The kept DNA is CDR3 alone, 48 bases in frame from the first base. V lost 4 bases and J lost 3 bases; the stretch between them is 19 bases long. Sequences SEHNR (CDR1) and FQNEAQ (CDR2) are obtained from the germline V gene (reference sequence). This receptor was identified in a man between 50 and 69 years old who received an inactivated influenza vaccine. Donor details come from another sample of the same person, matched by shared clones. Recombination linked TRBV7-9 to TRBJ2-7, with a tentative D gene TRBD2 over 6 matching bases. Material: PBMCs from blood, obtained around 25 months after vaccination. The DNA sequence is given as TGTGCCAGCAGCTCTTTGTCGGGGAGGACGGACTACGAGCAGTACTTC. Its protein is CASSSLSGRTDYEQYF.